This T cell receptor (beta chain) is from a study of radiotherapy plus CTLA-4 blockade in lung cancer. General study results and limits: Reported findings show early blood T cell clone dynamics, with interferon-beta, best predicted response.

The CDR3 covers 14 residues. The germline CDR1 and CDR2 sequences are MNHNY and SVGAGI (reference sequence). The V end was cut by 4 bases, the J end by 5 bases, with 14 bases between. As concerns this clone: Its matching antigen is unknown.

Those with chemo-refractory metastatic non-small-cell lung cancer were treated with focal radiation combined with CTLA-4 blockade using ipilimumab. Repertoires were generated with immunoSEQ multiplex PCR, while TCRdb's copy carries only in-frame clones and drops some. In the table there are 60,000 to 70,000 clones, about 85% of which are singletons. The TCR sequence derives from a human donor with non-small cell lung cancer who had a partial response to radiotherapy plus ipilimumab. Material: peripheral blood, obtained from a patient treated with radiotherapy plus ipilimumab. The V and J genes are TRBV6-6 and TRBJ1-1; D is possibly TRBD1 (6 bases). The DNA of the CDR3 is TGTGCCAGCAGTTTACCACAGGGAGGGACTGAAGCTTTCTTT. Translated: CASSLPQGGTEAFF.